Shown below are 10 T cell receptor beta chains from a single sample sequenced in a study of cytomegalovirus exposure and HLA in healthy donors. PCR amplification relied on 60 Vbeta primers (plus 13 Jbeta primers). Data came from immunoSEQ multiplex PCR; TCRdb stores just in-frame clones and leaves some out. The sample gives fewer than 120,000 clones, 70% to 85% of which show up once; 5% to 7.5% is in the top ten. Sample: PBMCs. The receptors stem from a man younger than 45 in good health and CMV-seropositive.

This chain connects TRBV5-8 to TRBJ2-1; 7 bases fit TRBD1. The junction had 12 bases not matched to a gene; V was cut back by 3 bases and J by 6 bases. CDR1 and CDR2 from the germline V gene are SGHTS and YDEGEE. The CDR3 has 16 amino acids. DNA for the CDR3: TGTGCCAGCAGCTACTCCGGGGACAGCTCCATCAATGAGCAGTTCTTC. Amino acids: CASSYSGDSSINEQFF.

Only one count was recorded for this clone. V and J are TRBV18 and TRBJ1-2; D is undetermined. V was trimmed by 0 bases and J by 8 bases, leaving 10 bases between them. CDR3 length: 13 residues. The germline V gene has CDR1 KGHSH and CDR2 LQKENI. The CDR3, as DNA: TGTGCCAGCTCACCACCGTCGAGGGAAGGCTACACCTTC. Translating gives CASSPPSREGYTF.

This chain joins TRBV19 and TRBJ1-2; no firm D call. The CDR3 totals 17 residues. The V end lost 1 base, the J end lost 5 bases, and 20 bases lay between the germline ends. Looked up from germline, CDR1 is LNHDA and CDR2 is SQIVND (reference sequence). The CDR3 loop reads CASSIVSSRYGVYGYTF. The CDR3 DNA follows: TGTGCCAGTAGTATAGTCAGCAGCCGCTACGGGGTTTATGGCTACACCTTC.

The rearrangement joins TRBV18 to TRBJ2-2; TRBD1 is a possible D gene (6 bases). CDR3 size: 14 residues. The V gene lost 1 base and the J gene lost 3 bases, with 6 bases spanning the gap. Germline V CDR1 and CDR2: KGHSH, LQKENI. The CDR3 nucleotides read TGTGCCAGCTCACCACAGGGGGACACCGGGGAGCTGTTTTTT. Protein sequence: CASSPQGDTGELFF.

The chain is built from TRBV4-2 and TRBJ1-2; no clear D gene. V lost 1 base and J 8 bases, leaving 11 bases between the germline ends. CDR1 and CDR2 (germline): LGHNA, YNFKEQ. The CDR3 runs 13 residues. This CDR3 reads CASSQGPTPGYTF. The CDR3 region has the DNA TGTGCCAGCAGCCAAGGTCCCACTCCCGGCTACACCTTC.

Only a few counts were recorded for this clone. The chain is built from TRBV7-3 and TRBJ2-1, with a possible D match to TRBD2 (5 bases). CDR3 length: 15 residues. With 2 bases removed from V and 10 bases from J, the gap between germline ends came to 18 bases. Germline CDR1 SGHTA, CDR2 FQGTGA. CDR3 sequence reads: CASSLDGAAVREQFF. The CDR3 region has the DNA TGTGCCAGCAGCTTAGATGGAGCGGCGGTCCGGGAGCAGTTCTTC.

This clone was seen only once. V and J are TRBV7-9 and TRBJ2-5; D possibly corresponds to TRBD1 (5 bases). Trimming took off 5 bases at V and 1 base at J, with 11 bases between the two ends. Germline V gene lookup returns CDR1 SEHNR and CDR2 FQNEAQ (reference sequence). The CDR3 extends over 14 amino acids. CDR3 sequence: CASSATDSQETQYF. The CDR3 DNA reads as TGTGCCAGCAGCGCCACCGACAGCCAAGAGACCCAGTACTTC.

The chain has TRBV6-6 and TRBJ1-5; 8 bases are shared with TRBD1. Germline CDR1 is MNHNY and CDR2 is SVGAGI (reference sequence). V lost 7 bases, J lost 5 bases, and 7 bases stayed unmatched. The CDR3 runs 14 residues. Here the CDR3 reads CASTLDREDQPQHF. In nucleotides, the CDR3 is TGTGCCAGCACATTGGACAGGGAAGATCAGCCCCAGCATTTT.

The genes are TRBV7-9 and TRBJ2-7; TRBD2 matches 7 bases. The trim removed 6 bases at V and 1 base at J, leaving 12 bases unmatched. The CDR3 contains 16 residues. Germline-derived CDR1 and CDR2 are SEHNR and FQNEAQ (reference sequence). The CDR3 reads CASSQVGGISSYEQYF. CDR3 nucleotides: TGTGCCAGCAGTCAGGTGGGGGGGATTTCGTCCTACGAGCAGTACTTC.

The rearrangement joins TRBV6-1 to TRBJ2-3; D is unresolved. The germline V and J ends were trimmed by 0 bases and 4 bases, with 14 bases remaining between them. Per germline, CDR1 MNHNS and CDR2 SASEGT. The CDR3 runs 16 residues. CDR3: CASSEARGVGADTQYF. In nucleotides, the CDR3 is TGTGCCAGCAGTGAAGCCCGCGGAGTCGGCGCAGATACGCAGTATTTT.